This is a list of T cell receptor beta chains from one sample in a study of T cells in Graves' hyperthyroidism and ophthalmopathy. One entry per CDR3 protein results from TCRdb running MiXCR on the multiplex PCR reads. The sample has 550,000 to 700,000 distinct CDR3 sequences, 35% to 55% seen once. Material for sequencing was peripheral blood or thyroid tissue (not recorded which). These TCRs come from an adult woman with Graves' disease, either hyperthyroidism or ophthalmopathy (not recorded which). Each CDR3 is given with its conserved first and last residue. The D gene is left open where the match is weak. Size is stated for part of the rows, as once, few or many counts, or as a class when the clone is expanded.

clone_size	j_call	cdr3_length	v_call	d_call	cdr3_aa	cdr3_nt
many	TRBJ1-5	14	TRBV28	TRBD1	CASSFRQGNQPQHF	TGTGCCAGCAGCTTTAGACAGGGTAATCAGCCCCAGCATTTT
.	TRBJ1-1	15	TRBV9	.	CASSVEGDATNEAFF	TGTGCCAGCAGCGTGGAAGGTGATGCAACTAATGAAGCTTTCTTT
few	TRBJ2-2	13	TRBV5-1	TRBD1	CVSSWSGGEELFF	TGCGTCAGCAGCTGGTCAGGGGGCGAGGAGCTGTTTTTT
many	TRBJ1-1	14	TRBV11-3	.	CASSKNGGGTEAFF	TGTGCCAGCAGTAAGAACGGGGGGGGGACTGAAGCTTTCTTT
many	TRBJ2-5	16	TRBV7-8	.	CASSLFPWAFQETQYF	TGTGCCAGCAGCTTATTCCCCTGGGCATTCCAAGAGACCCAGTACTTC
.	TRBJ1-5	17	TRBV5-1	.	CASSLVAGPYSNQPQHF	TGCGCCAGCAGCTTGGTGGCAGGGCCCTATAGCAATCAGCCCCAGCATTTT
few	TRBJ2-3	14	TRBV10-3	.	CAISPSSDTDTQYF	TGTGCCATCAGCCCCTCTAGCGACACAGATACGCAGTATTTT
many	TRBJ2-5	16	TRBV9	TRBD2	CASSVTSGRFAETQYF	TGTGCCAGCAGCGTTACTAGCGGGAGGTTCGCTGAGACCCAGTACTTC
few	TRBJ2-6	15	TRBV12-3/TRBV12-4	.	CASSNRESGANVLTF	TGTGCCAGCTCCAATCGGGAGTCTGGGGCCAACGTCCTGACTTTC
many	TRBJ1-2	13	TRBV7-9	TRBD1	CASSGDSLYGYTF	TGTGCCAGCAGCGGGGACAGCCTCTATGGCTACACCTTC